This TCR beta chain derives from a study of untreated major depressive disorder. Broader study findings: Depressed patients' CD4+ T cells carried increased TRBV05-01 (Vbeta 5.1) usage versus control CD4+ T cells.

Here immunoSEQ multiplex PCR was the method, and the copy in TCRdb shows in-frame clones only, minus some. Of under 25,000 clones listed, more than 85% are singletons. Comments on this clone: Its antigen is as yet unknown.

The V and J ends lost 2 bases and 1 base respectively, with 9 bases between them. The CDR3 runs 15 residues. CDR1 is SGHRS and CDR2 is YFSETQ in the germline V gene. This sequence originates from a woman aged 40 to 49 with major depressive disorder. This chain connects TRBV5-1 to TRBJ2-2; D possibly matches TRBD1 or TRBD2 (5 bases each). The sequenced material came from CD4+ T cells from PBMCs. CDR3 region: CASSFGGVNTGELFF. In DNA, the CDR3 is TGCGCCAGCAGCTTTGGGGGTGTGAACACCGGGGAGCTGTTTTTT. The full variable domain, with the rest looked up from reference TRBV5-1 and TRBJ2-2, is KAGVTQTPRYLIKTRGQQVTLSCSPISGHRSVSWYQQTPGQGLQFLFEYFSETQRNKGNFPGRFSGRQFSNSRSEMNVSTLELGDSALYLCASSFGGVNTGELFFGEGSRLTVL.